This TCR beta chain was obtained from a study of blood T cell repertoires in COVID-19. About the study: T cells, B-cell-depleted T cells, or PBMCs supplied cDNA or gDNA.

The recovered donors of Cohort 3 showed two negative PCRs, clearance, or symptom resolution. Data came from immunoSEQ multiplex PCR; TCRdb stores just in-frame clones and leaves some out. The sample shows a few hundred thousand clones, under 90% of them seen only once. The CDR3 contains 15 residues. Germline values: CDR1 SGHDT, CDR2 YYEEEE. V dropped 4 bases and J dropped 6; count of bases not matched to a gene: 9. The specimen sequenced was PBMCs or T cells enriched from blood (not recorded which). The TCR sequence derives from a woman aged 30 to 39 who had recovered from COVID-19. The rearrangement uses TRBV5-6 and TRBJ1-4; 7 bases match TRBD1. The CDR3 here is CASSHTDREYEKLFF. Here the CDR3 DNA reads TGTGCCAGCAGCCACACCGACAGGGAGTATGAAAAACTGTTTTTT. Full variable domain (outside the CDR3, taken from reference TRBV5-6 and TRBJ1-4): DAGVTQSPTHLIKTRGQQVTLRCSPKSGHDTVSWYQQALGQGPQFIFQYYEEEERQRGNFPDRFSGHQFPNYSSELNVNALLLGDSALYLCASSHTDREYEKLFFGSGTQLSVL.